One TCR beta chain is described in this entry. This record belongs to a study of CD8+ T cells in alopecia areata. This sample's treatment: oral pan-JAK inhibitor, 5-10 mg twice daily. CDR3 length equals 12 residues. Germline V lookup: CDR1 MNHNS, CDR2 SASEGT. V was pared by 6 bases and J by 4 bases, with 8 bases between. TCR sequencing used cDNA made by reverse transcription of extracted RNA. TCRdb's table, derived via immunoSEQ multiplex PCR, lists solely in-frame clones and lacks some. The sample contains more than 130,000 clones, approximately 80% of which appear only once. The TCR originated in a human donor with alopecia areata. V gene TRBV6-1 combines with J gene TRBJ2-3; D not certain. The sample in question was CD8+ T cells sorted from blood, obtained at week 4, from a patient treated with tofacitinib. For the CDR3, the DNA is TGTGCCAGCAGGTACCAGGCAGATACGCAGTATTTT. Translating gives CASRYQADTQYF.